The 6 T cell receptor beta chains listed next were all sequenced from one sample in a study of patients and donors after allogeneic stem cell transplantation. One entry per CDR3 protein results from TCRdb running MiXCR on the RT-PCR reads. The profile shows roughly 940,000 distinct CDR3 sequences, 15% to 20% of them singletons. Sequencing used blood, either unsorted or a sorted T cell fraction (not recorded which). All receptors come from a human donor who was either an allogeneic HSCT recipient or a stem cell or donor lymphocyte infusion donor (not recorded which). It is not recorded whose cells these are; they may come from a transplant donor.

The chain is built from TRBV6-5 and TRBJ1-2; 7 positions match TRBD1. The V gene's germline CDR1 is MNHEY and CDR2 SVGAGI. With V trimmed by 2 bases and J by 0 bases, 9 bases remained unmatched. This CDR3 has 17 amino acids. CDR3 region: CASSYVAGGESNYGYTF. In DNA, the CDR3 is TGTGCCAGCAGTTACGTGGCAGGGGGGGAATCTAACTATGGCTACACCTTC.

This clonotype was picked up a small number of times. J is TRBJ2-1 and V is TRBV4-3; D is undetermined. The CDR3 is made up of 13 amino acids. Trimming removed 0 bases from V and 6 bases from J, with 6 bases in between. Per the germline V gene, CDR1 is LGHNA and CDR2 is YSLEER. As DNA, the CDR3 is TGCGCCAGCAGCCAAGAAGGGCTCAATGAGCAGTTCTTC. Translation gives CASSQEGLNEQFF.

The chain has TRBV12-3 or TRBV12-4 and TRBJ1-5, with 8 bases identical to TRBD1. The trim removed 7 bases at V and 2 bases at J, leaving 7 bases unmatched. The CDR3 extends over 15 amino acids. CDR3 amino acids: CASKTRGQGNQPQHF. CDR3 DNA sequence: TGTGCCAGCAAAACCAGGGGGCAAGGCAATCAGCCCCAGCATTTT.

This clonotype was observed a handful of times. V usage is TRBV2 and J usage is TRBJ2-3; 13 bases agree with TRBD2. Trimming took 6 bases from V and 4 from J; bases not matched to a gene: 7. Germline lookup yields CDR1 SNHLY and CDR2 FYNNEI. This CDR3 is built from 16 residues. The CDR3 DNA reads as TGTGCCAGCAGACCGACTAGCGGGAGGCCCGCAGATACGCAGTATTTT. This gives the protein CASRPTSGRPADTQYF.

This clonotype was counted a few times. This chain links TRBV10-3 with TRBJ2-7; D unresolved. V was cut by 10 bases and J by 0 bases, with 7 bases left in between. The CDR3 runs 11 residues. Germline V lookup: CDR1 ENHRY, CDR2 SYGVKD. The CDR3 sequence: CATLDSYEQYF. The CDR3 DNA sequence: TGTGCCACCCTAGACTCCTACGAGCAGTACTTC.

CDR3 DNA: TGTGCCAGCAGCCACCGGCCAAACATTGGGCCAGATACGCAGTATTTT. It yields the protein CASSHRPNIGPDTQYF. The rearrangement joins TRBV7-2 to TRBJ2-3; D is unclear. From germline, CDR1 is SGHTA and CDR2 FQGNSA. Deletions cut 5 bases from V and 4 bases from J, with 19 bases between. There are 16 residues in the CDR3. The full variable domain, with the rest looked up from reference TRBV7-2 and TRBJ2-3, is GAGVSQSPSNKVTEKGKDVELRCDPISGHTALYWYRQSLGQGLEFLIYFQGNSAPDKSGLPSDRFSAERTGGSVSTLTIQRTQQEDSAVYLCASSHRPNIGPDTQYFGPGTRLTVL.